Following are 21 T cell receptor beta chains from one sample sequenced in a study of cytomegalovirus exposure and HLA in healthy donors. Primers included in the PCR were 60 Vbeta and 13 Jbeta primers. The table came from immunoSEQ multiplex PCR; TCRdb's copy has only in-frame clones and leaves some out. In the table there are under 200,000 clones, approximately 82% of which are singletons. The sequencing sample was made of PBMCs. The receptors come from a male donor in good health and CMV-seropositive.

This chain links TRBV7-9 with TRBJ2-7; 9 nucleotides align to TRBD2. V shed 5 bases and J 3 bases; nucleotides not matched to a gene: 5. The CDR3 sequence is 14 residues long. The germline gives CDR1 SEHNR, CDR2 FQNEAQ (reference sequence). CDR3 sequence (DNA): TGTGCCAGCAGCCCGAAGCGGGAGGACTACGAGCAGTACTTC. It codes for CASSPKREDYEQYF. Together with reference TRBV7-9 and TRBJ2-7, the CDR3 gives the full variable domain: DTGVSQNPRHKITKRGQNVTFRCDPISEHNRLYWYRQTLGQGPEFLTYFQNEAQLEKSRLLSDRFSAERPKGSFSTLEIQRTEQGDSAMYLCASSPKREDYEQYFGPGTRLTVT.

This chain joins TRBV21-1 and TRBJ2-7; TRBD2 was called by the table and not checked on the DNA. TRBV21-1 is annotated as a pseudogene. The CDR3 runs 16 residues. As DNA, the CDR3 is TGTGCCAGCAGCAAAGCAGACGGCGGGACTAACTACGAGCAGTACTTC. Amino acid sequence: CASSKADGGTNYEQYF.

The V gene is TRBV5-4, the J gene TRBJ1-6; perhaps TRBD1 as D (5 bases). The CDR3 is 14 amino acids. Germline V gene sequence: CDR1 SGHNT, CDR2 YYREEE (reference sequence). V was trimmed by 0 bases and J by 7 bases, leaving 8 bases between them. The DNA of the CDR3 is TGTGCCAGCAGCTTGGCTTACAGGAATTCACCCCTCCACTTT. Amino acid sequence: CASSLAYRNSPLHF.

The chain couples TRBV10-2 to TRBJ1-5; D remains ambiguous. The CDR3 contains 14 residues. The V gene lost 6 bases and the J gene lost 9 bases, with 18 bases spanning the gap. The V gene's germline CDR1 is WSHSY and CDR2 SAAADI. The CDR3 sequence: CASRDLNVGGPQHF. The CDR3 region has the DNA TGCGCCAGCAGAGACCTGAATGTCGGAGGGCCCCAGCATTTT.

This clone was recorded only once. The chain recombines TRBV9 with TRBJ2-1; TRBD2 matches 8 bases. Trimming cost V 3 bases and J 7 bases; bases outside gene matches: 9. Germline V lookup: CDR1 SGDLS, CDR2 YYNGEE. The CDR3 extends over 15 amino acids. Here the CDR3 reads CASSAPGLGGNEQFF. CDR3 DNA: TGTGCCAGCAGCGCTCCGGGACTAGGGGGAAATGAGCAGTTCTTC.

The V call is TRBV28, the J call TRBJ1-1; TRBD1 agrees at 11 bases. The junction had 6 bases not matched to a gene; V was cut back by 3 bases and J by 0 bases. This CDR3 is built from 17 residues. Per germline, CDR1 MDHEN and CDR2 SYDVKM. CDR3 nucleotide sequence: TGTGCCAGCAGTTTTAGGACAGGGGGCATCATGAACACTGAAGCTTTCTTT. Amino acids: CASSFRTGGIMNTEAFF.

The chain joins TRBV5-1 to TRBJ1-3; no reliable D call. With 3 bases removed from V and 0 bases from J, the gap between germline ends came to 10 bases. CDR3 length: 15 amino acids. Germline assignment: CDR1 SGHRS and CDR2 YFSETQ. The CDR3 sequence is CASSSGRGSGNTIYF. CDR3 coding DNA: TGCGCCAGCAGCTCCGGGCGGGGCTCTGGAAACACCATATATTTT.

The genes are TRBV27 and TRBJ2-5; perhaps TRBD2 as D (6 bases). Trimming removed 7 bases from V and 6 bases from J, with 21 bases in between. Germline V CDR1 and CDR2: MNHEY, SMNVEV (reference sequence). CDR3 size: 15 residues. CDR3 DNA: TGTGCCAGCACTACAGTCGGGAGTTACGGAAAGACCCAGTACTTC. This translates into CASTTVGSYGKTQYF.

This clone has more than one count but fewer than ten. The rearrangement joins TRBV5-4 to TRBJ1-3; D is ambiguous. V dropped 2 bases and J dropped 4 bases, with 13 bases sitting between them. Germline CDR1 SGHNT, CDR2 YYREEE (reference sequence). The CDR3 runs 15 residues. This chain's CDR3 is CASSFQVARGNTIYF. In nucleotides, the CDR3 is TGTGCCAGCAGCTTTCAGGTTGCCAGAGGAAACACCATATATTTT.

This CDR3 reads CASSLRRGSGSISEQFF. DNA for the CDR3: TGTGCCAGCAGCTTACGGCGCGGCTCCGGGAGTATTTCTGAGCAGTTCTTC. V is TRBV11-2 and J is TRBJ2-1; tentatively, D is TRBD2 (6 bases). Trimming pared 2 bases from V and 9 bases from J, leaving 23 bases between. Germline values: CDR1 SGHAT, CDR2 FQNNGV. The CDR3 is made up of 17 amino acids.

This sequence joins TRBV6-4 and TRBJ2-7, with TRBD2 identical over 8 bases. Germline V gives CDR1 MRHNA, CDR2 SNTAGT. Trimming at V came to 0 bases and at J to 5 bases, leaving 6 bases not matched to a gene. The CDR3 is 15 residues long. The CDR3 nucleotides read TGTGCCAGCAGTGACTCCGCTAGCGGGTTCGACGAGCAGTACTTC. It codes for CASSDSASGFDEQYF.

As for this clone: The same CDR3 can be traced to other DNA sequences in this sample. This sequence joins TRBV4-1 and TRBJ1-1; TRBD1 aligns across 10 bases. The CDR3 has 16 amino acids. Germline V gene lookup returns CDR1 MGHRA and CDR2 YSYEKL. Trimming cost V 0 bases and J 3 bases; bases outside gene matches: 4. The CDR3 DNA reads TGCGCCAGCAGCCAAGATCGAGGGACAGGGGACACTGAAGCTTTCTTT. Residues: CASSQDRGTGDTEAFF.

CDR3 DNA sequence: TGTGCCCTAGGGAGCTCTGGGGCCAACGTCCTGACTTTC. It translates to CALGSSGANVLTF. V usage is TRBV30 and J usage is TRBJ2-6; possibly TRBD2 for D (5 bases). V was pared by 8 bases and J by 0 bases, with 8 bases between. The CDR3 spans 13 residues. Germline V CDR1 and CDR2: GTSNPN, SVGIG (reference sequence).

V and J are TRBV4-3 and TRBJ2-5; 10 nucleotides match TRBD2. CDR1 and CDR2 from the germline V gene are LGHNA and YSLEER. The junction had 18 bases not matched to a gene; V was cut back by 4 bases and J by 4 bases. This CDR3 region has 19 residues. CDR3 sequence (DNA): TGCGCCAGCAGCCCCGGAGGTAGCGGGGGGCTCTTAACAGGAGAGACCCAGTACTTC. Its translation is CASSPGGSGGLLTGETQYF.

The chain combines TRBV13 with TRBJ2-6, with D perhaps matching TRBD2 (6 bases). The V and J ends lost 6 bases and 15 bases respectively, with 18 bases between them. Germline V CDR1 and CDR2: PRHDT, FYEKMQ (reference sequence). The CDR3 is made up of 13 amino acids. Here the CDR3 reads CASSSNRGYGLTF. In DNA, the CDR3 is TGTGCCAGCAGTTCTAACCGGGGGTACGGCCTGACTTTC.

This chain connects TRBV9 to TRBJ2-1, with 9 nucleotides matching TRBD2. V gave up 0 bases and J gave up 4 bases; unmatched junction bases: 11. The CDR3 has 18 residues. Germline CDR1 is SGDLS and CDR2 is YYNGEE. The CDR3 DNA reads as TGTGCCAGCAGCGTAGCGGCGGGAGGGTCCCCGCATTACAATGAGCAGTTCTTC. Amino acid sequence: CASSVAAGGSPHYNEQFF.

This clone was detected a few times. This chain joins TRBV6-5 and TRBJ1-1, with D perhaps matching TRBD1 (5 bases). Germline values: CDR1 MNHEY, CDR2 SVGAGI. CDR3 length: 15 amino acids. Between the trimmed V and J ends, which lost 2 bases and 8 bases, there was a span of 18 bases. The CDR3 nucleotides are TGTGCCAGCAGTTACAATCCGCACGGGGCGGGGGAAGCTTTCTTT. Residues: CASSYNPHGAGEAFF.

The chain combines TRBV6-1 with TRBJ2-7, with 13 positions matching TRBD2. The length of the CDR3 is 15 residues. The germline gives CDR1 MNHNS, CDR2 SASEGT. Trimming took 11 bases from V and 1 from J; bases not matched to a gene: 8. The CDR3 DNA reads TGTGCCGCAGAGACGGGACTAGCGGGGTCCTACGAGCAGTACTTC. Translating gives CAAETGLAGSYEQYF.

CDR3 protein: CAWSRLAANEQFF. The CDR3 DNA follows: TGTGCCTGGAGCCGACTAGCGGCTAATGAGCAGTTCTTC. The chain links TRBV30 to TRBJ2-1; 9 bases align to TRBD2. Germline CDR1 is GTSNPN and CDR2 is SVGIG (reference sequence). CDR3 length equals 13 residues. V trimming: 3 bases; J trimming: 7 bases; junction bases outside the gene matches: 4.

The rearrangement uses TRBV7-2 and TRBJ1-5; D perhaps matches TRBD1 (5 bases). This CDR3 has 19 residues. CDR1 and CDR2 from the germline V gene are SGHTA and FQGNSA. V was cut by 5 bases and J by 3 bases, with 26 bases left in between. The CDR3 sequence: CASSQTTGGLGEFNQPQHF. CDR3 bases: TGTGCCAGCAGCCAGACCACGGGAGGATTAGGGGAATTCAATCAGCCCCAGCATTTT.

The chain couples TRBV28 to TRBJ2-7, with D possibly being TRBD2 (7 bases). The CDR3 extends over 16 amino acids. Per the germline V gene, CDR1 is MDHEN and CDR2 is SYDVKM. Trimming removed 6 bases at V and 3 bases at J, with 21 bases between. The CDR3 is CASSLPGGPHFYEQYF. In nucleotides, the CDR3 is TGTGCCAGCAGCCTCCCCGGGGGGCCCCACTTCTACGAGCAGTACTTC.